This entry lists 13 T cell receptor beta chains sequenced from one sample in a study of blood T cell repertoires in COVID-19. Sequencing was performed with immunoSEQ multiplex PCR; in TCRdb, only in-frame clones are kept and a portion is missing. Of 30,000 to 35,000 clones listed, nearly 95% are singletons. Input material: peripheral blood. These receptors came from a human donor in a cohort sampled during active COVID-19.

The V gene is TRBV29-1, the J gene TRBJ2-3; 8 bases agree with TRBD2. Germline V gene sequence: CDR1 SQVTM, CDR2 ANQGSEA. Losses at the gene ends were 6 bases for V and 0 bases for J; bases not matched to a gene: 2. This CDR3 contains 13 residues. In DNA, the CDR3 is TGCAGCGTACTAGCGGATAGCACAGATACGCAGTATTTT. Translation gives CSVLADSTDTQYF.

The chain combines TRBV5-5 with TRBJ2-2; TRBD2 agrees at 8 bases. The CDR3 has 20 amino acids. J lost 5 bases, V lost 0 bases, and 18 bases had no gene match. Germline CDR1 is SGHKS and CDR2 is YYEKEE (reference sequence). The chain's CDR3 is CASSLAAPERELMGTGELFF. The CDR3 DNA sequence: TGTGCCAGCAGCTTGGCCGCACCCGAGCGGGAGTTGATGGGGACCGGGGAGCTGTTTTTT.

The chain has TRBV4-2 and TRBJ2-5; 7 bases line up with TRBD1. The CDR3 totals 17 residues. In germline, CDR1 is LGHNA, CDR2 YNFKEQ. V shed 4 bases, J shed 7 bases, and the junction held 18 bases outside the gene matches. The CDR3 nucleotides read TGTGCCAGCAGCCGGAGCCCTATTACAGGGGAGTGGGGGACCCAGTACTTC. Translation: CASSRSPITGEWGTQYF.

The rearrangement uses TRBV5-4 and TRBJ1-2, with 8 bases lining up with TRBD1. The V and J ends lost 1 base and 7 bases, in that order; junction bases with no gene match: 3. CDR3 length: 13 residues. Germline V CDR1 and CDR2: SGHNT, YYREEE (reference sequence). CDR3 residues: CASSLSGGRGYTF. The DNA of the CDR3 is TGTGCCAGCAGCTTGTCAGGGGGCCGTGGCTACACCTTC. Full variable domain (rest looked up from reference TRBV5-4 and TRBJ1-2): ETGVTQSPTHLIKTRGQQVTLRCSSQSGHNTVSWYQQALGQGPQFIFQYYREEENGRGNFPPRFSGLQFPNYSSELNVNALELDDSALYLCASSLSGGRGYTFGSGTRLTVV.

This clone was seen once. The chain links TRBV3-1 (or the pseudogene TRBV3-2) to TRBJ2-7, with D perhaps matching TRBD1 (5 bases). Per the germline V gene, CDR1 is LGHDT and CDR2 is YNNKEL (reference sequence). The V and J ends lost 4 bases and 5 bases respectively, with 15 bases between them. This CDR3 comprises 14 residues. The DNA of the CDR3 is TGTGCCAGCAGCCCCCGCCAGGGTCCGAACGAGCAGTACTTC. This sequence encodes CASSPRQGPNEQYF.

As DNA, the CDR3 is TGTGCCTCGCATGAGGGACTTAGCTCCTACAATGAGCAGTTCTTC. Amino acid sequence: CASHEGLSSYNEQFF. The chain has TRBV30 and TRBJ2-1; D may be TRBD2 (6 bases). Trimming took 7 bases from V and 0 from J, leaving 16 bases between them. The germline V gene encodes CDR1 GTSNPN and CDR2 SVGIG (reference sequence). The CDR3 sequence is 15 residues long. Together with reference TRBV30 and TRBJ2-1, the CDR3 gives the full variable domain: SQTIHQWPATLVQPVGSPLSLECTVEGTSNPNLYWYRQAAGRGLQLLFYSVGIGQISSEVPQNLSASRPQDRQFILSSKKLLLSDSGFYLCASHEGLSSYNEQFFGPGTRLTVL.

V and J are TRBV6-5 and TRBJ2-7; 8 bases agree with TRBD2. V shed 0 bases, J shed 6 bases, and the junction held 7 bases outside the gene matches. Per germline, CDR1 MNHEY and CDR2 SVGAGI. This CDR3 spans 15 amino acids. In DNA form, the CDR3 reads TGTGCCAGCAGTTACTCTAGCGGGGCGCGCGGCGAGCAGTACTTC. It is translated as CASSYSSGARGEQYF.

The chain joins TRBV4-1 to TRBJ1-4; D is possibly TRBD1 (6 bases). Trimming took off 1 base at V and 7 bases at J, with 10 bases between the two ends. This CDR3 has 14 amino acids. The germline gives CDR1 MGHRA, CDR2 YSYEKL. CDR3 in DNA: TGCGCCAGCAGCCAAGCACGGACAGCTGAAAAACTGTTTTTT. Its translation is CASSQARTAEKLFF.

The chain has TRBV29-1 and TRBJ2-1; weak D call: TRBD2 (6 bases). Trimming took 5 bases from V and 2 from J, leaving 13 bases between them. Looked up from germline, CDR1 is SQVTM and CDR2 is ANQGSEA. The CDR3 is made up of 14 amino acids. Here the CDR3 reads CSVHEGGTYNEQFF. CDR3 bases: TGCAGCGTTCACGAGGGAGGAACCTACAATGAGCAGTTCTTC.

The J gene is TRBJ2-7, the V gene TRBV7-2, with TRBD2 as a possible D gene (6 bases). The CDR3 totals 15 residues. V was trimmed by 2 bases and J by 0 bases, leaving 11 bases between them. In germline, CDR1 is SGHTA, CDR2 FQGNSA. CDR3: CASSLLAGRSYEQYF. The CDR3 bases are TGTGCCAGCAGCTTATTGGCGGGACGCTCCTACGAGCAGTACTTC.

The chain couples TRBV7-3 to TRBJ1-5; maybe TRBD1 (6 bases). Germline CDR1 is SGHTA and CDR2 is FQGTGA. The V end lost 4 bases, the J end lost 3 bases, and 10 bases lay between the germline ends. CDR3 size: 14 residues. As DNA, the CDR3 is TGTGCCAGCAGCTCGGGACAAGACAATCAGCCCCAGCATTTT. Its protein is CASSSGQDNQPQHF.

The chain has TRBV4-1 and TRBJ1-4; 9 positions match TRBD1. This CDR3 comprises 15 residues. Unmatched junction bases numbered 3, after V lost 3 bases and J lost 4 bases. The V gene's germline CDR1 is MGHRA and CDR2 YSYEKL. The CDR3, as DNA: TGCGCCAGCAGCCATGGGGACAGGGATAATGAAAAACTGTTTTTT. Encoded protein: CASSHGDRDNEKLFF.

This clone was detected only once. The chain joins TRBV6-4 to TRBJ1-1; 10 positions agree with TRBD1. Germline values: CDR1 MRHNA, CDR2 SNTAGT. J was trimmed by 5 bases and V by 0 bases; bases with no gene match: 6. This CDR3 has 16 amino acids. The CDR3 is CASSDSPGQGLTEAFF. CDR3 bases: TGTGCCAGCAGTGACTCACCGGGACAGGGGTTGACTGAAGCTTTCTTT.